This section outlines one TCR beta chain sequence together with its context. A read error may account for a junction end that differs from germline. Amplification of TCR beta CDR3 regions used RNA as the template. With the HTBI primer set, the TCR CDR3 went through a first round of RT-PCR. TCRdb itself ran the multiplex PCR reads through MiXCR, one entry per CDR3 protein. The sample lists tens of thousands of distinct CDR3 sequences, approximately 50% occurring once. This sample stems from a study of T cells in Graves' hyperthyroidism and ophthalmopathy. Germline assignment: CDR1 SGHKS and CDR2 YYEKEE (reference sequence). The CDR3 consists of 14 residues. Thyroid ultrasound and orbital computed tomography, with clinical symptoms and serum thyroxine and TRAb, informed diagnoses.

The rearrangement joins TRBV5-5 to TRBJ1-1; possible D gene TRBD1, 6 bases. Source material: peripheral blood or thyroid tissue (not recorded which). The clonotype comes from a woman aged 50 to 65 with Graves' hyperthyroidism. In DNA, the CDR3 is TGCGCCAGCAGCCAAGTCGGGGGGCAGACTGAAGCTTTCTTT. The encoded protein is CASSQVGGQTEAFF.